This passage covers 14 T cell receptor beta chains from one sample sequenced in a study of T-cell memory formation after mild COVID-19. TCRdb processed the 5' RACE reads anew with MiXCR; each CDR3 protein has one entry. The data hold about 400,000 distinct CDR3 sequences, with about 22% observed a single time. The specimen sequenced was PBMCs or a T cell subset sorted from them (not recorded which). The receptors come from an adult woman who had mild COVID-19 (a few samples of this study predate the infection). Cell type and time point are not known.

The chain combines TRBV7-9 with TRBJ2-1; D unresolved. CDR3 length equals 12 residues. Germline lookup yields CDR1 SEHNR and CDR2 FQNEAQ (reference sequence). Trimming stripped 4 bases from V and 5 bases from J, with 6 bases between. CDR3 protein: CASSSLDNEQFF. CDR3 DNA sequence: TGTGCCAGCAGCTCCTTGGACAATGAGCAGTTCTTC.

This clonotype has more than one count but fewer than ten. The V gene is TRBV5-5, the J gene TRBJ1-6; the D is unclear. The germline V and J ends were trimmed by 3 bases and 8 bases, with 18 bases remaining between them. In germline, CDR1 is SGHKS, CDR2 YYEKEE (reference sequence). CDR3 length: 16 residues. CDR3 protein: CASSSPHGQVDSPLHF. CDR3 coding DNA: TGTGCCAGCAGCTCCCCCCACGGGCAGGTTGATTCACCCCTCCACTTT.

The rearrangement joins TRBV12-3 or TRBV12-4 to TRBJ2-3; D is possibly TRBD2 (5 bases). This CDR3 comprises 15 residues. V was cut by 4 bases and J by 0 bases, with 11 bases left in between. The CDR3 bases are TGTGCCAGCAGTTCGGGATCTTATAGCACAGATACGCAGTATTTT. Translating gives CASSSGSYSTDTQYF.

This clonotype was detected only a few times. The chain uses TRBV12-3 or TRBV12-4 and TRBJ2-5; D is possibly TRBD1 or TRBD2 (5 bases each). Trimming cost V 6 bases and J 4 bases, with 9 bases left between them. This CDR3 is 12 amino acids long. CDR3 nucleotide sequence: TGTGCCAGCAGGCACGGGGCAGAGACCCAGTACTTC. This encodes CASRHGAETQYF.

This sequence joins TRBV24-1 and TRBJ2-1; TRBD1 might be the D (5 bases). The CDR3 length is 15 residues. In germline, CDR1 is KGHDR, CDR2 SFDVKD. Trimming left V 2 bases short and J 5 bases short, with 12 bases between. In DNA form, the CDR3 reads TGTGCCACCAGTGATTGGTTTCAGGGTGACAATGAGCAGTTCTTC. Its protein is CATSDWFQGDNEQFF.

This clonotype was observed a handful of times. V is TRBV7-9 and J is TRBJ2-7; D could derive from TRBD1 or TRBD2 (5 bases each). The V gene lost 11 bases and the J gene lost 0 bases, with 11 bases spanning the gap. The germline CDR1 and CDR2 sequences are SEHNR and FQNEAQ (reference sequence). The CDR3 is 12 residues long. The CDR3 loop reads CAGGQDSYEQYF. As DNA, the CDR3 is TGTGCCGGGGGTCAGGACTCCTACGAGCAGTACTTC.

CDR3 bases: TGCAGCGTTGCGGGTGGGGAGAAGTACGAGCAGTACTTC. Residues: CSVAGGEKYEQYF. The chain joins TRBV29-1 to TRBJ2-7, with D perhaps TRBD2 (5 bases). Per germline, CDR1 SQVTM and CDR2 ANQGSEA. V was pared by 4 bases and J by 4 bases, with 14 bases between. The CDR3 totals 13 residues.

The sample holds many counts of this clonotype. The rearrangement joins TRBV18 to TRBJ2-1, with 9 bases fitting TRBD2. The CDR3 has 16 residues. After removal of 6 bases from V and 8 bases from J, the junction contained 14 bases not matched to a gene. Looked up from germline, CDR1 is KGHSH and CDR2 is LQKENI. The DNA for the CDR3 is TGTGCCAGCTCCCGTCGTGATAGCGGGAGTTTCTATGAGCAGTTCTTC. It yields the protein CASSRRDSGSFYEQFF.

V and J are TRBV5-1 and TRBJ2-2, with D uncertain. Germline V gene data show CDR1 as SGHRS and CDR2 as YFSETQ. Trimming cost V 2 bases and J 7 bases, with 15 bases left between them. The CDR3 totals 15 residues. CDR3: CASSFSPASYGELFF. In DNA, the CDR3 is TGCGCCAGCAGCTTTAGCCCAGCTAGTTACGGGGAGCTGTTTTTT. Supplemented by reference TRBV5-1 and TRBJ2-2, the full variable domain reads KAGVTQTPRYLIKTRGQQVTLSCSPISGHRSVSWYQQTPGQGLQFLFEYFSETQRNKGNFPGRFSGRQFSNSRSEMNVSTLELGDSALYLCASSFSPASYGELFFGEGSRLTVL.

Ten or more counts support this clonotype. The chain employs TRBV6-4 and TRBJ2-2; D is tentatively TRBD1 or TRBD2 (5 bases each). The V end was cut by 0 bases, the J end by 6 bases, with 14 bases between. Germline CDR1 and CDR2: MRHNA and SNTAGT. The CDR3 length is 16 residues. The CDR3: CASSDSRDGTPGELFF. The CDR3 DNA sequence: TGTGCCAGCAGTGACTCTAGGGACGGGACGCCCGGGGAGCTGTTTTTT.

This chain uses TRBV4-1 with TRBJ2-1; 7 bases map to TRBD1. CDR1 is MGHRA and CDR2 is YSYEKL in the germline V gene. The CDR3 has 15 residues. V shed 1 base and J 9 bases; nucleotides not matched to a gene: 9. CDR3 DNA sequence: TGCGCCAGCAGCCAAGGACAGGGCCTTCAGAGTGAGCAGTTCTTC. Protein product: CASSQGQGLQSEQFF.

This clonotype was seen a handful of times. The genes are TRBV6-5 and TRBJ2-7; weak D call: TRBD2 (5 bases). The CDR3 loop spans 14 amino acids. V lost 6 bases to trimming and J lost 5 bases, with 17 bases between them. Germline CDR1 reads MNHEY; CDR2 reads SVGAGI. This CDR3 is CASRLTEGSHEQYF. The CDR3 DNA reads TGTGCCAGCAGATTAACCGAGGGTTCCCACGAGCAGTACTTC.

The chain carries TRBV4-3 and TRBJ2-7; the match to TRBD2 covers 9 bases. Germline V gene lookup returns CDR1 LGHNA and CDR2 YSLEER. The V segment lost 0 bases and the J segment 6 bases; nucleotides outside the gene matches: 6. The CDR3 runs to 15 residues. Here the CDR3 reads CASSQDSGRIPEQYF. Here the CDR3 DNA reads TGCGCCAGCAGCCAAGACAGCGGGAGGATCCCCGAGCAGTACTTC.

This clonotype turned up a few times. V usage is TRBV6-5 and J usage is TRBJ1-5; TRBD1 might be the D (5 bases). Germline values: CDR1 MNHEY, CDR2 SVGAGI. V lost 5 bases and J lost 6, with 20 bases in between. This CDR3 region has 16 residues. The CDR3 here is CASSHDPGGGSQPQHF. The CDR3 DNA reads TGTGCCAGCAGTCATGACCCGGGGGGGGGAAGTCAGCCCCAGCATTTT.